This is a list of T cell receptor beta chains from one sample in a study of blood T cell repertoires in COVID-19. Clones were sequenced by immunoSEQ multiplex PCR, and TCRdb holds only the in-frame ones, with some missing. The data show about 210,000 clones, with about 81% seen just once and 7.5% to 10% held by the top ten. Sequenced material: PBMCs or T cells enriched from blood (not recorded which). These receptors originate from a man between 35 and 55 years old who had recovered from COVID-19. Both conserved end residues are part of each CDR3. The order of the fields is V gene, D gene, clone size, J gene, CDR3 DNA, CDR3 protein. A D gene is named only where the DNA matches it firmly. The size of a clone is reported for some rows only, either as once, few or many, or as a class for expanded clones.

V: TRBV9; D: TRBD1; size: -; J: TRBJ2-2; DNA: TGTGCCAGCAGCCCGCGACCCGGGACAGGGCGGTGGAACACCGGGGAGCTGTTTTTT; CDR3: CASSPRPGTGRWNTGELFF
V: TRBV9; D: TRBD2; size: -; J: TRBJ2-1; DNA: TGTGCCAGCAGCGTTCTAGCGGGGAATTACAATGAGCAGTTCTTC; CDR3: CASSVLAGNYNEQFF
V: TRBV5-5; D: -; size: -; J: TRBJ2-5; DNA: TGTGCCAGCAGCGCGGTCCCTCAGCGGGAGACCCAGTACTTC; CDR3: CASSAVPQRETQYF
V: TRBV5-8; D: -; size: once; J: TRBJ2-1; DNA: TGTGCCAGCAGCTTGGAAGGGGAAGTACGGAATGAGCAGTTCTTC; CDR3: CASSLEGEVRNEQFF
V: TRBV7-9; D: -; size: -; J: TRBJ1-1; DNA: TGTGCCAGCGCAATAAGCATGAACACTGAAGCTTTCTTT; CDR3: CASAISMNTEAFF
V: TRBV7-9; D: -; size: -; J: TRBJ1-2; DNA: TGTGCCAGCAGCGAACGCAACAGGGACCTGAACTATGGCTACACCTTC; CDR3: CASSERNRDLNYGYTF
V: TRBV5-1; D: -; size: -; J: TRBJ2-4; DNA: TGCGCCAGCAGCTCGGAGGGGCTCTGGGCCATTCAGTACTTC; CDR3: CASSSEGLWAIQYF
V: TRBV5-1; D: TRBD1; size: -; J: TRBJ2-5; DNA: TGCGCCAGCCTCCCCGGGACAGGGCACGAGACCCAGTACTTC; CDR3: CASLPGTGHETQYF
V: TRBV5-4; D: TRBD1; size: -; J: TRBJ2-5; DNA: TGTGCCAGCAGCTCGCAACAGGGGCGCCAAGAGACCCAGTACTTC; CDR3: CASSSQQGRQETQYF
V: TRBV12-3/TRBV12-4; D: -; size: -; J: TRBJ1-1; DNA: TGTGCCAGCAGTTTAGGTCAGAACACTGAAGCTTTCTTT; CDR3: CASSLGQNTEAFF
V: TRBV10-3; D: -; size: -; J: TRBJ2-5; DNA: TGTGCCATCAGTGAGTCAATCCAGACTGGGACCCAGTACTTC; CDR3: CAISESIQTGTQYF
V: TRBV19; D: -; size: few; J: TRBJ1-6; DNA: TGTGCCAGTAGTATTCCAGGGGTACCCTCACCCCTCCACTTT; CDR3: CASSIPGVPSPLHF
V: TRBV27; D: TRBD2; size: -; J: TRBJ2-1; DNA: TGTGCCAGCAGTCCGAGCGGGATGGGGGCCTACAATGAGCAGTTCTTC; CDR3: CASSPSGMGAYNEQFF
V: TRBV20-1; D: -; size: few; J: TRBJ2-7; DNA: TGCAGTGCCGGGTCCTACGAGCAGTACTTC; CDR3: CSAGSYEQYF
V: TRBV19; D: -; size: -; J: TRBJ2-7; DNA: TGTGCCAGTAGTATAAGCTACTGGAAGAGGAGGCTCGAGCAGTACTTC; CDR3: CASSISYWKRRLEQYF
V: TRBV10-3; D: -; size: -; J: TRBJ1-1; DNA: TGTGCCACCTGTCTGGGGGGGATGAACACTGAAGCTTTCTTT; CDR3: CATCLGGMNTEAFF
V: TRBV4-1; D: -; size: -; J: TRBJ2-3; DNA: TGCGCCAGCAGCCAAGATGCCGCTCGGCGGACAGCAAACACAGATACGCAGTATTTT; CDR3: CASSQDAARRTANTDTQYF
V: TRBV18; D: -; size: -; J: TRBJ1-2; DNA: TGTGCCAGCTCCGAGAGATTCTTAGAGGTAACGGATGGCTACACCTTC; CDR3: CASSERFLEVTDGYTF
V: TRBV7-3; D: -; size: -; J: TRBJ2-3; DNA: TGTGCCAGCAGCCTCCCCCCGACAGATACGCAGTATTTT; CDR3: CASSLPPTDTQYF
V: TRBV18; D: -; size: once; J: TRBJ2-7; DNA: TGTGCCAGCTCACCCACGGAAGGGGTGGAGCAGTACTTC; CDR3: CASSPTEGVEQYF
V: TRBV4-2; D: -; size: -; J: TRBJ1-5; DNA: TGTGCCAGCAGCCAGGCTTCAGGGTCGGGCAATCAGCCCCAGCATTTT; CDR3: CASSQASGSGNQPQHF
V: TRBV2; D: -; size: -; J: TRBJ2-6; DNA: TGTGCCAGCCCCAGGGGTACTGGGGCCAACGTCCTGACTTTC; CDR3: CASPRGTGANVLTF
V: TRBV5-1; D: TRBD1; size: -; J: TRBJ2-7; DNA: TGCGCCAGCAGCCGGCGGACAGGGACCTACGAGCAGTACTTC; CDR3: CASSRRTGTYEQYF
V: TRBV5-1; D: TRBD1; size: -; J: TRBJ1-6; DNA: TGCGCCAGCAGCTTGGCCGGGACAGGGGAATCACCCCTCCACTTT; CDR3: CASSLAGTGESPLHF
V: TRBV20-1; D: -; size: once; J: TRBJ1-5; DNA: TGCAGTGCTAGAGACGGTCAGCCCCAGCATTTT; CDR3: CSARDGQPQHF
V: TRBV6-5; D: TRBD1; size: -; J: TRBJ1-2; DNA: TGTGCCAGCAGGCCGGGACAGGACTATGGCTACACCTTC; CDR3: CASRPGQDYGYTF
V: TRBV30; D: TRBD1; size: once; J: TRBJ1-6; DNA: TGTGCCTCGACGACAGGGCCGAGCTCCTATAATCCACCCCTCCACTTT; CDR3: CASTTGPSSYNPPLHF
V: TRBV5-8; D: -; size: -; J: TRBJ2-2; DNA: TGTGCCAGCAGGCAGCGTACGAACACCGGGGAGCTGTTTTTT; CDR3: CASRQRTNTGELFF
V: TRBV6-5; D: -; size: -; J: TRBJ1-3; DNA: TGTGCCAGCAGTTACTCGAACAGTGGAAACACCATATATTTT; CDR3: CASSYSNSGNTIYF
V: TRBV24-1; D: -; size: -; J: TRBJ1-6; DNA: TGTGCCACCAGAGACAGGCGGGAGGATTCACCCCTCCACTTT; CDR3: CATRDRREDSPLHF
V: TRBV12-3/TRBV12-4; D: -; size: -; J: TRBJ1-2; DNA: TGTGCCAGCAGTTTTAAGAAAATCGGTGGCTACACCTTC; CDR3: CASSFKKIGGYTF
V: TRBV4-2; D: -; size: -; J: TRBJ2-5; DNA: TGTGCCAGCAGCCAAAGTGTGAGAGAGACCCAGTACTTC; CDR3: CASSQSVRETQYF
V: TRBV21-1; D: -; size: -; J: TRBJ2-7; DNA: TGTGCCAGCAGCTGCCGTTACACAGGGGGAGTTCACGAGCAGTACTTC; CDR3: CASSCRYTGGVHEQYF
V: TRBV5-1; D: -; size: -; J: TRBJ1-2; DNA: TGCGCCAGCGGTGTTTCGACACCGAACTATGGCTACACCTTC; CDR3: CASGVSTPNYGYTF